This T cell receptor beta chain originates from a study of CD8 T cells in ankylosing spondylitis (dated by TCRdb to the late 2010s). Broadly, across the study: The study set out to find disease-linked TCR variants by profiling T cell receptor beta repertoires in ankylosing spondylitis patients and healthy donors. The full study cohort was made up of over 20 ankylosing spondylitis patients and some 100 healthy donors. Samples of peripheral blood were taken, and for ankylosing spondylitis patients, synovial fluid was collected as well.

Instrument on record: Illumina HiSeq 2500. TCR beta libraries were prepared by quantitative 5'-RACE with molecular barcodes. The study's own analysis went as follows. Disease-linked TCR variants were identified with a new computational method built on a probabilistic model of VDJ rearrangement. TCRdb took the public reads, trimmed them with fastp at Q25, ran MiXCR for clone calling and kept in-frame beta chains. Each record represents a unique CDR3 protein, reported with the most common genes and DNA among its rows. V and J calls and clone size were set by TCRdb, not the authors. This sample has about 130,000 distinct CDR3 sequences in its table, and around 9.3% of those were observed once. The ten largest clonotypes hold about 3.6% of the sample. From its cysteine to its phenylalanine, the CDR3 spans 19 amino acids. Just CDR3 DNA is preserved here, 57 bases in frame from base 1. V ends up 8 bases short and J 8 bases short, with an unmatched junction base count of 20. Taken from the germline V gene, the CDR1 and CDR2 loops are MRHNA and SNTAGT.

As concerns this clonotype: Its recognized antigen is unknown. Base quality data are lacking; no much larger clone is found one base away.

The study at large found these results: Blood from ankylosing spondylitis patients appeared to be characterized by a TCR beta motif made up of fewer than ten highly homologous amino acid variants. The disease-linked clones had a CD8+ phenotype and were found at relatively low frequencies in peripheral blood. Some TCR beta motif variants had previously been reported in synovial fluid and blood of reactive arthritis patients, which suggested common disease-initiation mechanisms. The disease-linked clones were reported to be significantly enriched in matched synovial fluid samples from ankylosing spondylitis patients.

The sample comprised blood, either unsorted or a sorted T cell fraction (not recorded which). The clonotype originates from a male donor with ankylosing spondylitis or in good health (not recorded which). Recombination connected TRBV6-4 to TRBJ2-1; 14 central nucleotides agree with TRBD2. The DNA sequence is TGTGCCAGCTGTTTATATGGGACTAGCGGGAGTTCGCCACTTGATGAGCAGTTCTTC. It codes for CASCLYGTSGSSPLDEQFF.